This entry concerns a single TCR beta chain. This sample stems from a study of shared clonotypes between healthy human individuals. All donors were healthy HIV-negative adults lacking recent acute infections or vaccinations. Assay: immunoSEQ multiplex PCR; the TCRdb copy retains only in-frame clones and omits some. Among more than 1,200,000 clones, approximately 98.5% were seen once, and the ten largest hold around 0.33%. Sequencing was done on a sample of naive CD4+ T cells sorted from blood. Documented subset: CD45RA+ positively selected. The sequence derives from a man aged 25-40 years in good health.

The DNA for the CDR3 is TGTGCCAGCAGTTTGAGGAACCCAAATCAGCCCCAGCATTTT. This sequence encodes CASSLRNPNQPQHF. The V and J genes are TRBV28 and TRBJ1-5; D uncertain. The CDR3 consists of 14 residues. Trimming took off 3 bases at V and 4 bases at J, with 10 bases between the two ends. Germline V gives CDR1 MDHEN, CDR2 SYDVKM. Looking up the rest from reference TRBV28 and TRBJ1-5 gives the full variable domain: DVKVTQSSRYLVKRTGEKVFLECVQDMDHENMFWYRQDPGLGLRLIYFSYDVKMKEKGDIPEGYSVSREKKERFSLILESASTNQTSMYLCASSLRNPNQPQHFGDGTRLSIL.